Described below is a single T cell receptor beta chain sequence and its context. As yet, its antigen is unknown. The read gets to within 3 residues of the CDR3 end, and the germline J gene fills in the rest. Germline trimming cut 5 bases from V and 5 bases from J; bases unmatched to any gene: 6. The CDR3 is made up of 13 amino acids. Germline V gene data show CDR1 as GTSNPN and CDR2 as SVGIG (reference sequence). This entry is derived from a study of Tregs in tolerant kidney transplant recipients. Study-wide points: Findings come from small patient numbers and require larger validation. For some patients, primers changed over time, blocking nucleotide-level comparison.

Clones were sequenced by immunoSEQ multiplex PCR, and TCRdb holds only the in-frame ones, with some missing. The table lists 30,000 or so clones. Sequencing was performed on CD8+ T cells from blood, taken before the transplant. The TCR comes from a human donor who received a combined kidney and bone marrow transplant. The chain links TRBV30 to TRBJ1-2; 9 nucleotides align to TRBD1. CDR3 bases read: TGTGCCTGGTTGGACAGGGGAGGATATGGC. Translation gives CAWLDRGGYG. The whole CDR3 region reads CAWLDRGGYGYTF.